Listed below are T cell receptor beta chains from one sample, sequenced in a study of cytomegalovirus exposure and HLA in healthy donors. This table comes from immunoSEQ multiplex PCR, and its TCRdb copy is limited to in-frame clones, with some not included. The sample yields about 110,000 clones, roughly 88% seen once. The source material was PBMCs. The receptor source for this set is a woman aged 18 to 35 in good health and CMV-seronegative. CDR3s include the opening cysteine and the closing phenylalanine or tryptophan. Fields, in order: J gene, V gene, D gene, clone size, CDR3 length, CDR3 protein, CDR3 DNA. D genes are given only for firm matches. Clone size is given for some rows only: seen once, a few or many times, or a class if the clone is expanded.

TRBJ1-1 TRBV5-4 . . 12 CASSLSNTEAFF TGTGCCAGCAGCCTATCAAACACTGAAGCTTTCTTT
TRBJ1-4 TRBV7-8 . . 14 CASSLYSVEGKLFF TGTGCCAGCAGCTTATACAGCGTTGAGGGAAAACTGTTTTTT
TRBJ2-3 TRBV28 TRBD2 . 15 CASSFYLAGLDTQYF TGTGCCAGCAGTTTTTACCTAGCGGGGTTGGATACGCAGTATTTT
TRBJ1-1 TRBV9 . . 15 CASSDLRGVGTEAFF TGTGCCAGCAGCGACCTCAGGGGAGTGGGAACTGAAGCTTTCTTT
TRBJ2-6 TRBV5-6 . . 14 CASSSRAGANVLTF TGTGCCAGCAGCTCGAGGGCTGGGGCCAACGTCCTGACTTTC
TRBJ2-7 TRBV27 . . 14 CASGYLRELGEQYF TGTGCCAGCGGGTACCTAAGGGAGCTGGGCGAGCAGTACTTC
TRBJ1-6 TRBV19 . once 17 CASSIELTGTNNSPLHF TGTGCCAGTAGTATAGAGTTGACCGGGACAAATAATTCACCCCTCCACTTT
TRBJ1-2 TRBV9 . once 13 CASSVDSNYGYTF TGTGCCAGCAGCGTAGACAGTAACTATGGCTACACCTTC
TRBJ1-4 TRBV4-1 . . 13 CASSHRTDEKLFF TGCGCCAGCAGCCACCGGACAGATGAAAAACTGTTTTTT
TRBJ1-5 TRBV19 . . 15 CASTWSSDSNQPQHF TGTGCCAGTACGTGGAGTTCGGATAGCAATCAGCCCCAGCATTTT
TRBJ2-1 TRBV28 TRBD2 few 15 CASSLTSGAFDEQFF TGTGCCAGCAGCTTGACTAGCGGGGCCTTTGACGAGCAGTTCTTC
TRBJ2-7 TRBV14 TRBD1 . 15 CASSFLDRGLREQYF TGTGCCAGCAGCTTCCTGGACAGGGGGCTTCGGGAGCAGTACTTC
TRBJ2-1 TRBV9 TRBD1 . 16 CASSVTGASSYNEQFF TGTGCCAGCAGCGTAACAGGGGCGAGCTCCTACAATGAGCAGTTCTTC
TRBJ1-1 TRBV5-4 . . 13 CASSPSRGTEAFF TGTGCCAGCAGCCCGTCCAGAGGAACTGAAGCTTTCTTT
TRBJ1-5 TRBV2 TRBD1 . 16 CASSRGGTGINQPQHF TGTGCCAGCAGTCGAGGGGGGACAGGGATCAATCAGCCCCAGCATTTT
TRBJ1-6 TRBV27 . . 13 CASSQGSHSPLHF TGTGCCAGCAGTCAGGGGTCCCATTCACCCCTCCACTTT
TRBJ2-7 TRBV27 . . 13 CASSLSAFSNRYF TGTGCCAGCAGTTTAAGCGCCTTTTCGAACCGGTACTTC
TRBJ1-3 TRBV27 . . 13 CASSSSSGNTIYF TGTGCCAGCAGTTCTAGCTCTGGAAACACCATATATTTT
TRBJ2-7 TRBV28 TRBD1 . 17 CASSLGAARDRAYEQYF TGTGCCAGCAGTTTGGGGGCTGCCCGGGACAGGGCATACGAGCAGTACTTC
TRBJ1-1 TRBV6-5 TRBD1 . 14 CASRSGTANTEAFF TGTGCCAGCAGATCCGGGACAGCGAACACTGAAGCTTTCTTT
TRBJ2-7 TRBV7-9 . . 17 CASSPSYRVIGAYEQYF TGTGCCAGCAGCCCCAGTTACAGGGTTATTGGTGCGTACGAGCAGTACTTC
TRBJ2-2 TRBV29-1 TRBD1 . 15 CSVIPGQGTVGELFF TGCAGCGTTATTCCGGGACAGGGGACCGTCGGGGAGCTGTTTTTT